This T cell receptor beta chain was found in a study of beta chain features in type 1 diabetes. CD4+ naive, central memory, regulatory and stem cell-like memory subsets were isolated by sorting on CD45RO/CCR7/CD25/CD127/CD95/CD27. Every bit of the isolated RNA underwent reverse transcription, so sequencing read expressed TCRB transcripts. The assay was immunoSEQ multiplex PCR, and TCRdb's table has in-frame clones only and misses some. The sample comprises about 60,000 clones, over 50% of which are singletons, and roughly 2.4% rests with the top ten. Germline V CDR1 and CDR2: ENHRY, SYGVKD. V lost 8 bases and J 3 bases, leaving 17 bases between the germline ends. The CDR3 runs to 15 residues.

The J gene is TRBJ1-5, the V gene TRBV10-3; D is uncertain. The sequencing sample was made of Tregs from blood. This TCR was sampled from a woman under 30 in good health. CDR3 coding DNA: TGTGCCATCGCTCCGACCGAGCGGGACAATCAGCCCCAGCATTTT. It encodes CAIAPTERDNQPQHF.